The present T cell receptor (beta chain) was sequenced within a study of cytomegalovirus exposure and HLA in healthy donors. This clone was seen a single time. Its antigen is currently unknown. Germline V lookup: CDR1 LNHNV, CDR2 YYDKDF (reference sequence). This CDR3 region has 13 residues. V was clipped by 1 base and J by 3 bases, with 7 bases between them. PCR amplification relied on 60 Vbeta primers (plus 13 Jbeta primers). Assay used: immunoSEQ multiplex PCR; TCRdb lists only in-frame clones, some missing. The sample holds about 70,000 clones, around four fifths seen once. General study findings and limits: The authors enumerated over 150 TCR beta chains as linked to cytomegalovirus. Sequencing had likely introduced a cluster of highly shared sequence variants as an artifact.

Sequencing was done on a sample of PBMCs. This chain joins TRBV15 and TRBJ2-7; D is unclear. The sequence came from a girl aged 10 to 17 in good health and CMV-seropositive. The CDR3 region is CATSRGHNYEQYF. The CDR3 nucleotides read TGTGCCACCAGCAGAGGACACAACTACGAGCAGTACTTC.